The sequence of this TCR beta chain was determined in a study of PD-1 blockade in mismatch repair-deficient tumors. In germline, CDR1 is LNHDA, CDR2 SQIVND (reference sequence). There are 13 residues in the CDR3. Trimming at V came to 5 bases and at J to 5 bases, leaving 3 bases not matched to a gene. Using immunoSEQ multiplex PCR, the repertoire was profiled, and TCRdb retains in-frame clones only, with some absent. The sample has 14,000 or so clones; 65% to 90% are singletons. The source is an adult with mismatch repair-deficient cancer. The chain joins TRBV19 to TRBJ1-2; 9 nucleotides line up with TRBD1. This sample comprised PBMCs, obtained about 15 weeks after starting pembrolizumab. CDR3 DNA: TGTGCCAGTAGTGCGGGACAGGGTTATGGCTACACCTTC. Amino acids: CASSAGQGYGYTF.